The clone carrying this T cell receptor beta chain was observed a handful of times. The antigen remains unidentified. This entry comes from a study of Ad26.COV2.S vaccination and SARS-CoV-2 variants. The wider study: Into the muscle, Ad26.COV2.S was dosed once or twice, 56 days apart. Study results and caveats: Participants in the vaccine arm had higher spike-specific TCR breadth; placebo recipients had lower. CD8+ and CD4+ T cells specific for spike reportedly responded with substantial breadth after vaccination. Vaccine and placebo recipients had similar non-spike TCR breadth.

The treatment here: roughly 18 received Ad26.COV2.S at low or high dose, single or two shots; about 5 received placebo; per-sample allocation not given. Day 63 after the first vaccine or placebo injection was the time point for sampling. Germline V gene sequence: CDR1 LNHDA, CDR2 SQIVND (reference sequence). There are 15 residues in the CDR3. J lost 4 bases, V lost 7 bases, and 11 bases had no gene match. TCRdb's copy holds only in-frame clones and misses some; the assay was immunoSEQ multiplex PCR. This table holds about 280,000 clones, roughly 86% found once. This material consisted of peripheral blood, taken in a trial of Ad26.COV2.S vaccine versus placebo. The gene calls are TRBV19 and TRBJ1-2, with 8 bases aligning to TRBD1. The receptor comes from a person between 18 and 65 years old who received the Ad26.COV2.S COVID-19 vaccine or a placebo. The CDR3: CASKGTGVFVYGYTF. CDR3 nucleotide sequence: TGTGCCAGTAAAGGGACAGGTGTGTTCGTCTATGGCTACACCTTC.